These T cell receptor beta chains were read from a single sample in a study of shared clonotypes between healthy human individuals. The repertoire was sequenced with immunoSEQ multiplex PCR; TCRdb's copy has only in-frame clones and lacks some. The table shows millions of clones, with more than 85% occurring only once. The sequenced sample was naive CD4+ T cells from PBMCs. These receptors were obtained from a man between 18 and 35 years old in good health. Some clones in this sample may be carry-over from other donors' samples. The conserved cysteine and the conserved F or W are not part of the CDR3 here. The D gene is left open where the match is weak.

D gene: TRBD2; V gene: TRBV7-8; CDR3 protein: ASSYQRGQETQY
D gene: .; V gene: TRBV19; CDR3 protein: ASSIVRSNEQF
D gene: TRBD2; V gene: TRBV7-8; CDR3 protein: ASSLVLAGDTQY
D gene: .; V gene: TRBV6-4; CDR3 protein: ASSESGDTEAF
D gene: .; V gene: TRBV28; CDR3 protein: ASRGWGTGELF
D gene: TRBD1; V gene: TRBV18; CDR3 protein: ASSQGQGARNYGYT
D gene: TRBD1; V gene: TRBV11-2; CDR3 protein: ASSRLGQGVWEQY
D gene: .; V gene: TRBV7-9; CDR3 protein: ASSSHWWAA
D gene: .; V gene: TRBV15; CDR3 protein: ATSRSTGYSGNTIY
D gene: .; V gene: TRBV28; CDR3 protein: ASSRGGGGANVLT
D gene: TRBD1; V gene: TRBV5-1; CDR3 protein: ASSQTPRDRVIGYT
D gene: .; V gene: TRBV28; CDR3 protein: ASSFSYQPQH
D gene: .; V gene: TRBV7-9; CDR3 protein: ASSLNLFAKDNEQF
D gene: .; V gene: TRBV6-6; CDR3 protein: ASLSGDNYGYT
D gene: TRBD1; V gene: TRBV27; CDR3 protein: ASSPKGAGHLGIGETQY
D gene: TRBD1; V gene: TRBV4-1; CDR3 protein: ASSQDDRGSFVGYT
D gene: TRBD2; V gene: TRBV29-1; CDR3 protein: SVWTGGDTQY
D gene: .; V gene: TRBV6-1; CDR3 protein: ASSKTGGYETQY
D gene: .; V gene: TRBV19; CDR3 protein: ASSTYHRTPPQETQY
D gene: TRBD1; V gene: TRBV29-1; CDR3 protein: SVGGTGGSTGELF
D gene: TRBD2; V gene: TRBV7-2; CDR3 protein: ASSRTSGSSYEQY
D gene: .; V gene: TRBV28; CDR3 protein: ASRHPGVRNEQF